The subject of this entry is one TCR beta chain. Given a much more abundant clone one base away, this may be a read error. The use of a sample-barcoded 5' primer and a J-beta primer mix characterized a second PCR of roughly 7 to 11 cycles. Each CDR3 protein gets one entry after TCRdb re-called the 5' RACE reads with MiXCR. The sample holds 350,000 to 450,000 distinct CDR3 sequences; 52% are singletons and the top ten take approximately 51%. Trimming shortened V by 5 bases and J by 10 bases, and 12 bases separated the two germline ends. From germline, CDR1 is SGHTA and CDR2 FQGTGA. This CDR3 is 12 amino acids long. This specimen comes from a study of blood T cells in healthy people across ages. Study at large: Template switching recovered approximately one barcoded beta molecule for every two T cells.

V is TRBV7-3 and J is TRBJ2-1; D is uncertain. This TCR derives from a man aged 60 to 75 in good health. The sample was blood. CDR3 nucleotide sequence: TGTGCCAGCAGCGGAAGGACCGACGAGCAGTTCTTC. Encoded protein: CASSGRTDEQFF.